The 19 T cell receptor beta chains below were found in one sample sequenced in a study of T cells in localized non-small cell lung cancer. Profiling relied on immunoSEQ multiplex PCR, and the TCRdb table lists in-frame clones only, not all of them. The table lists about 2,000 clones, approximately 34% of them singletons, with roughly 12% in the top ten. The source was lung tumor tissue, collected before any cancer treatment. The receptors were sampled from a male donor aged 60 or older with stage II lung adenocarcinoma.

The chain carries TRBV9 and TRBJ1-1; D is unresolved. Germline CDR1 and CDR2: SGDLS and YYNGEE. This CDR3 is built from 13 residues. Trimming left V 4 bases short and J 0 bases short, with 7 bases between. As DNA, the CDR3 is TGTGCCAGCAGCAAGGGTTTGAACACTGAAGCTTTCTTT. Translating it yields CASSKGLNTEAFF.

By share, this clone counts as large. The CDR3, as DNA: TGTGCCAGCAGCCGGGAAAACACAGATACGCAGTATTTT. Translation gives CASSRENTDTQYF. This rearrangement joins TRBV9 to TRBJ2-3; possibly TRBD2 for D (5 bases). Trimming took off 4 bases at V and 2 bases at J, with 8 bases between the two ends. CDR1 is SGDLS, CDR2 YYNGEE, per germline. This CDR3 has 13 amino acids.

In its sample, this clone is medium-sized. This chain links TRBV11-3 with TRBJ2-7; 10 bases fit TRBD2. CDR1 SGHNT and CDR2 YENEEA come from the germline V gene. The CDR3 runs 15 residues. V lost 4 bases and J lost 2; bases outside the gene matches: 5. The CDR3 bases are TGTGCCAGCAGCTCACTACTAGCGGGGACCTACGAGCAGTACTTC. This codes for CASSSLLAGTYEQYF.

There are a few counts of this clone. The CDR3 nucleotides are TGTGCCAGCAGTAAAAACAGGGGAATCGAGGGGAACACTGAAGCTTTCTTT. Translated, it gives CASSKNRGIEGNTEAFF. J is TRBJ1-1 and V is TRBV6-8, with 7 bases matching TRBD1. CDR1 MNHGY and CDR2 SAAAGT come from the germline V gene. The CDR3 spans 17 residues. With V trimmed by 5 bases and J by 1 base, 13 bases remained unmatched.

The V and J genes are TRBV9 and TRBJ2-3; D is undetermined. Looked up from germline, CDR1 is SGDLS and CDR2 is YYNGEE. V lost 0 bases and J 2 bases, leaving 10 bases between the germline ends. This CDR3 region has 15 residues. Here the CDR3 reads CASSVGADPTDTQYF. CDR3 nucleotides: TGTGCCAGCAGCGTAGGGGCAGACCCCACAGATACGCAGTATTTT.

The genes are TRBV12-5 and TRBJ2-1, with no clear D. V was pared by 2 bases and J by 7 bases, with 6 bases between. CDR3 length: 12 residues. From germline, CDR1 is LGHNT and CDR2 FRNRAP. The CDR3 here is CASGLPFNEQFF. DNA of the CDR3: TGTGCTAGTGGTTTGCCTTTTAATGAGCAGTTCTTC.

The chain couples TRBV5-1 to TRBJ2-3; TRBD1 aligns across 8 bases. Losses at the gene ends were 4 bases for V and 4 bases for J; bases not matched to a gene: 11. Germline CDR1 reads SGHRS; CDR2 reads YFSETQ. The CDR3 contains 16 residues. For the CDR3, the DNA is TGCGCCAGCAGCCCCGGACAGGGAAAAGGAGCAGATACGCAGTATTTT. It encodes CASSPGQGKGADTQYF.

This clone is classed as medium-sized (0.01 to 0.1%). This rearrangement joins TRBV6-8 to TRBJ2-1; 15 nucleotides line up with TRBD2. This CDR3 comprises 16 residues. The ends lost 6 bases at V and 4 bases at J; junction bases unmatched: 4. The germline gives CDR1 MNHGY, CDR2 SAAAGT. CDR3 protein: CASSQGTSGRYNEQFF. In DNA, the CDR3 is TGTGCCAGCAGCCAAGGGACTAGCGGGAGGTACAATGAGCAGTTCTTC.

The V call is TRBV18, the J call TRBJ2-7; 9 positions match TRBD1. Per germline, CDR1 KGHSH and CDR2 LQKENI. Losses at the gene ends were 8 bases for V and 3 bases for J; bases not matched to a gene: 8. The CDR3 extends over 14 amino acids. This chain's CDR3 is CASLSAGQGYEQYF. The CDR3 DNA reads as TGTGCCAGCCTCAGTGCGGGACAGGGCTACGAGCAGTACTTC.

Only one count was recorded for this clone. The rearrangement joins TRBV30 to TRBJ1-6; TRBD1 might be the D (5 bases). Deletions cut 3 bases from V and 2 bases from J, with 14 bases between. Per the germline V gene, CDR1 is GTSNPN and CDR2 is SVGIG (reference sequence). There are 16 residues in the CDR3. CDR3 loop: CAWRIQGRAYNSPLHF. The CDR3 DNA reads TGTGCCTGGAGAATCCAGGGAAGGGCCTATAATTCACCCCTCCACTTT.

The sample holds a few counts of this clone. This chain uses TRBV19 with TRBJ2-3, with 9 bases fitting TRBD2. The CDR3 runs to 15 residues. Per the germline V gene, CDR1 is LNHDA and CDR2 is SQIVND (reference sequence). The V segment lost 7 bases and the J segment 2 bases; nucleotides outside the gene matches: 7. CDR3 sequence: CASTARLAATDTQYF. CDR3 nucleotides: TGTGCCAGTACCGCGAGACTAGCGGCCACAGATACGCAGTATTTT.

The V call is TRBV9, the J call TRBJ2-3, with D tentatively TRBD1 (5 bases). CDR3 length equals 13 residues. V was pared by 3 bases and J by 5 bases, with 10 bases between. Germline V gives CDR1 SGDLS, CDR2 YYNGEE. The CDR3 DNA follows: TGTGCCAGCAGCGCTGCAGGGTTAGATACGCAGTATTTT. It is translated as CASSAAGLDTQYF.

This sequence joins TRBV10-2 and TRBJ2-1; the D gene is possibly TRBD1 (5 bases). Germline CDR1 and CDR2: WSHSY and SAAADI. Trimming removed 9 bases from V and 0 bases from J, with 6 bases in between. The CDR3 runs 12 residues. The CDR3 region is CASRGSYNEQFF. The CDR3 coding sequence is TGCGCCAGTAGGGGCTCCTACAATGAGCAGTTCTTC.

V usage is TRBV19 and J usage is TRBJ2-1; maybe TRBD2 (6 bases). V gave up 5 bases and J gave up 0 bases, with 14 bases separating them. Germline CDR1 reads LNHDA; CDR2 reads SQIVND (reference sequence). CDR3 length: 16 amino acids. The DNA for the CDR3 is TGTGCCAGTAGTCTGACTGGGGGGAGCTCCTACAATGAGCAGTTCTTC. This sequence encodes CASSLTGGSSYNEQFF.

This clone is medium-sized. This chain connects TRBV6-8 to TRBJ1-3; tentative D call: TRBD1 (6 bases). V dropped 8 bases and J dropped 0 bases, with 14 bases sitting between them. CDR3 length: 15 amino acids. CDR1 and CDR2 from the germline V gene are MNHGY and SAAAGT. The CDR3 nucleotides are TGTGCCAGCCAAGGGGACACCACCTCTGGAAACACCATATATTTT. Residues: CASQGDTTSGNTIYF.

This clone has a handful of counts. V gene TRBV11-3 combines with J gene TRBJ2-1; tentative D call: TRBD2 (5 bases). CDR3 length: 15 residues. V was trimmed by 8 bases and J by 3 bases, leaving 17 bases between them. Germline V gives CDR1 SGHNT, CDR2 YENEEA. The CDR3 spells CASQKRILGYNEQFF. DNA of the CDR3: TGTGCCAGCCAGAAGCGGATCCTCGGCTACAATGAGCAGTTCTTC.

This sequence joins TRBV9 and TRBJ2-7; the D gene is possibly TRBD2 (5 bases). Germline V gene lookup returns CDR1 SGDLS and CDR2 YYNGEE. The CDR3 has 12 residues. V lost 4 bases and J lost 4, with 9 bases in between. The CDR3 DNA is TGTGCCAGCAGCTCCAGCGGTTACGAGCAGTACTTC. Its protein is CASSSSGYEQYF.

This clone was observed a handful of times. The chain combines TRBV14 with TRBJ2-7; D gene ambiguous. Germline V gene sequence: CDR1 SGHDN, CDR2 FVKESK. The germline V and J ends were trimmed by 4 bases and 1 base, with 2 bases remaining between them. The CDR3 loop spans 11 amino acids. The CDR3 nucleotides are TGTGCCAGCAGCCCGTCCTACGAGCAGTACTTC. As protein: CASSPSYEQYF.

This clone is medium-sized within its sample. V gene TRBV11-3 combines with J gene TRBJ2-5; D is possibly TRBD2 (5 bases). Deletions cut 4 bases from V and 3 bases from J, with 12 bases between. CDR1 and CDR2 (germline): SGHNT, YENEEA. The length of the CDR3 is 14 residues. The DNA for the CDR3 is TGTGCCAGCAGCTGGGTTAGCGCAAAAGAGACCCAGTACTTC. As protein: CASSWVSAKETQYF. Variable domain in full (rest from reference TRBV11-3 and TRBJ2-5): EAGVVQSPRYKIIEKKQPVAFWCNPISGHNTLYWYLQNLGQGPELLIRYENEEAVDDSQLPKDRFSAERLKGVDSTLKIQPAELGDSAVYLCASSWVSAKETQYFGPGTRLLVL.